Each of the 25 T cell receptor beta chains below was sequenced from the same sample in a study of beta chain features in type 1 diabetes. The entirety of the isolated RNA underwent reverse transcription, so expressed TCRB transcripts were sequenced. Profiled with immunoSEQ multiplex PCR; TCRdb holds only in-frame clones, not every one. The data hold hundreds of thousands of clones, with around 68% observed a single time. The sequenced sample consisted of naive CD4+ T cells from blood. These receptors came from a man aged 30-40 years in good health.

J is TRBJ1-2 and V is TRBV9, with a possible D match to TRBD1 (6 bases). Between the trimmed V and J ends, which lost 0 bases and 6 bases, there was a span of 18 bases. CDR3 size: 16 residues. The germline V gene has CDR1 SGDLS and CDR2 YYNGEE. CDR3 protein: CASSVASTGYRNGYTF. CDR3 sequence (DNA): TGTGCCAGCAGCGTAGCCAGTACAGGGTATCGTAATGGCTACACCTTC.

The genes are TRBV30 and TRBJ1-1, with a weak D call TRBD1 (5 bases). Between the trimmed V and J ends, which lost 1 base and 7 bases, there was a span of 13 bases. The CDR3 runs to 13 residues. Germline values: CDR1 GTSNPN, CDR2 SVGIG (reference sequence). CDR3 protein: CAWSAGAPLEAFF. The CDR3 nucleotides read TGTGCCTGGAGTGCCGGGGCACCCCTTGAAGCTTTCTTT.

This clone appeared a few times. The sample carries other DNA sequences with the same CDR3. The chain recombines TRBV29-1 with TRBJ2-3; 7 nucleotides line up with TRBD2. This CDR3 has 15 amino acids. Germline V gene lookup returns CDR1 SQVTM and CDR2 ANQGSEA. V was clipped by 1 base and J by 0 bases; unmatched bases: 4. CDR3 coding DNA: TGCAGCGTTGAAGGGACTAGTGGGAGCACAGATACGCAGTATTTT. This translates into CSVEGTSGSTDTQYF.

This chain joins TRBV5-4 and TRBJ2-1, with 12 bases matching TRBD2. V gave up 7 bases and J gave up 0 bases; unmatched junction bases: 14. The CDR3 covers 19 residues. Germline V gives CDR1 SGHNT, CDR2 YYREEE (reference sequence). CDR3 DNA: TGTGCCAGCTCCGGTTGGGGGACTAGCGGGTTGAGCTCCTACAATGAGCAGTTCTTC. It translates to CASSGWGTSGLSSYNEQFF.

This chain connects TRBV5-1 to TRBJ2-5; D not resolved. The CDR3 extends over 15 amino acids. Germline V CDR1 and CDR2: SGHRS, YFSETQ. Trimming pared 3 bases from V and 2 bases from J, leaving 14 bases between. The CDR3 loop is CASSSTHSGQETQYF. CDR3 DNA: TGCGCCAGCAGCTCAACTCATTCCGGTCAAGAGACCCAGTACTTC.

This clone showed up just a few times. This sequence joins TRBV9 and TRBJ2-7; D is perhaps TRBD1 or TRBD2 (6 bases each). The CDR3 spans 15 residues. V gave up 4 bases and J gave up 0 bases, with 14 bases separating them. The germline CDR1 and CDR2 sequences are SGDLS and YYNGEE. In DNA, the CDR3 is TGTGCCAGCAGCCCTAGCGACAGGACCTCCTACGAGCAGTACTTC. This translates into CASSPSDRTSYEQYF.

The J gene is TRBJ2-5, the V gene TRBV29-1; D call uncertain. Germline CDR1 is SQVTM and CDR2 is ANQGSEA. The CDR3 has 12 amino acids. V gave up 1 base and J gave up 4 bases, with 7 bases separating them. Here the CDR3 DNA reads TGCAGCGTTGAAGCCTGGGGAGAGACCCAGTACTTC. Residues: CSVEAWGETQYF.

This chain links TRBV5-4 with TRBJ1-2; tentatively, D is TRBD1 (6 bases). Germline values: CDR1 SGHNT, CDR2 YYREEE (reference sequence). Trimming took off 4 bases at V and 1 base at J, with 17 bases between the two ends. The CDR3 is made up of 16 amino acids. The CDR3 DNA follows: TGTGCCAGCAGCCTCCTCTCGGGGGGCTATAACTATGGCTACACCTTC. Amino acid sequence: CASSLLSGGYNYGYTF.

This clone was observed once. The gene calls are TRBV6-5 and TRBJ2-5, with D uncertain. Trimming shortened V by 5 bases and J by 4 bases, and 5 bases separated the two germline ends. The CDR3 has 11 amino acids. Germline V CDR1 and CDR2: MNHEY, SVGAGI. The CDR3: CASSTRETQYF. The CDR3 coding sequence is TGTGCCAGCAGTACAAGAGAGACCCAGTACTTC.

Here the CDR3 reads CAWNGGSSYNEQFF. CDR3 DNA: TGTGCCTGGAATGGCGGGAGCTCCTACAATGAGCAGTTCTTC. V gene TRBV30 combines with J gene TRBJ2-1; 7 bases match TRBD2. Trimming removed 4 bases from V and 0 bases from J; junction bases left unmatched: 3. This CDR3 has 14 residues. Germline V CDR1 and CDR2: GTSNPN, SVGIG (reference sequence).

This sequence joins TRBV7-2 and TRBJ2-5; maybe TRBD1 (5 bases). Trimming removed 4 bases at V and 1 base at J, with 7 bases between. The CDR3 runs 13 residues. The germline CDR1 and CDR2 sequences are SGHTA and FQGNSA. CDR3 nucleotides: TGTGCCAGCAGCTCGACAGTCCAAGAGACCCAGTACTTC. Its protein product is CASSSTVQETQYF.

This clone was picked up one time. A read error may produce the germline difference seen at one junction end. Other DNA sequences in this specimen translate into the identical CDR3. The J gene is TRBJ2-7, the V gene TRBV18; no reliable D call. Germline V CDR1 and CDR2: KGHSH, LQKENI. The length of the CDR3 is 12 residues. This CDR3 reads CASSPQSYEQYF. The CDR3 DNA reads TGTGCCAGCTCTCCACAGAGCTACGAGCAGTACTTC.

The chain is built from TRBV23-1 and TRBJ2-1, with D unclear. TRBV23-1 is noted as an ORF with a role that remains uncertain. This CDR3 has 16 residues. Between the trimmed V and J ends, which lost 0 bases and 2 bases, there was a span of 11 bases. This CDR3 is CASSQSGPEPYNEQFF. CDR3 bases: TGCGCCAGCAGTCAATCGGGTCCCGAACCCTACAATGAGCAGTTCTTC.

The chain couples TRBV9 to TRBJ2-5; D remains ambiguous. The CDR3 runs 10 residues. Germline CDR1 SGDLS, CDR2 YYNGEE. V shed 8 bases and J shed 6 bases, with 8 bases lying between them. The CDR3 DNA reads TGTGCCAGGGAGTACAAGACCCAGTACTTC. As protein: CAREYKTQYF.

The chain joins TRBV11-2 to TRBJ2-3; the match to TRBD1 covers 11 bases. Germline V CDR1 and CDR2: SGHAT, FQNNGV. CDR3 length equals 16 residues. The J segment lost 5 bases and the V segment lost 1 base, leaving 5 bases of the junction unmatched. The CDR3 DNA sequence: TGTGCCAGCAGCTTAGCTGGGACAGGGGGGAGAGATACGCAGTATTTT. Its protein is CASSLAGTGGRDTQYF.

This clone was seen a handful of times. One end of the junction varies from germline; a read error may be responsible. The DNA of the CDR3 is TGCGCCAGCAGCCCTAGCGGGACTAATCGCTACCAGCAGTACTTC. It translates to CASSPSGTNRYQQYF. The chain joins TRBV4-3 to TRBJ2-7; 9 bases map to TRBD2. The CDR3 extends over 15 amino acids. Germline CDR1 and CDR2: LGHNA and YSLEER.

This chain joins TRBV7-2 and TRBJ2-1; TRBD1 matches at 10 bases. The germline V gene encodes CDR1 SGHTA and CDR2 FQGNSA. The CDR3 is 15 amino acids. The V and J ends lost 5 bases and 4 bases, in that order; junction bases with no gene match: 5. The CDR3 is CASSPLGQGYNEQFF. In nucleotides, the CDR3 is TGTGCCAGCAGCCCCCTGGGACAGGGGTACAATGAGCAGTTCTTC. Using reference TRBV7-2 and TRBJ2-1 for the parts outside the CDR3, the full variable domain is GAGVSQSPSNKVTEKGKDVELRCDPISGHTALYWYRQSLGQGLEFLIYFQGNSAPDKSGLPSDRFSAERTGGSVSTLTIQRTQQEDSAVYLCASSPLGQGYNEQFFGPGTRLTVL.

V is TRBV29-1 and J is TRBJ2-5; maybe TRBD1 (6 bases). Trimming took 5 bases from V and 1 from J, leaving 11 bases between them. The CDR3 has 13 residues. From germline, CDR1 is SQVTM and CDR2 ANQGSEA. CDR3 nucleotides: TGCAGCGTTACCGGGACACCCCAAGAGACCCAGTACTTC. Its protein product is CSVTGTPQETQYF.

The V gene is TRBV5-1, the J gene TRBJ2-7; D gene ambiguous. The V gene's germline CDR1 is SGHRS and CDR2 YFSETQ. The CDR3 totals 12 residues. The V end was cut by 0 bases, the J end by 7 bases, with 8 bases between. The CDR3 region has the DNA TGCGCCAGCAGCTTGGGTGTCCGGGAGCAGTACTTC. Protein sequence: CASSLGVREQYF.

The chain uses TRBV13 and TRBJ2-5; 10 bases line up with TRBD2. Trimming removed 5 bases from V and 9 bases from J; junction bases left unmatched: 18. The CDR3 runs 17 residues. Germline V gene data show CDR1 as PRHDT and CDR2 as FYEKMQ (reference sequence). The CDR3 sequence: CASSARPSSGGPRAQYF. As DNA, the CDR3 is TGTGCCAGCAGCGCCCGACCTTCTAGCGGGGGCCCAAGGGCCCAGTACTTC.

This clone occurred once. As DNA, the CDR3 is TGTGCCAGCAGTGACACGGGGGGGCCGAAAGAGACCCAGTACTTC. Its translation is CASSDTGGPKETQYF. The chain has TRBV6-6 and TRBJ2-5, with TRBD2 identical over 8 bases. Germline assignment: CDR1 MNHNY and CDR2 SVGAGI (reference sequence). The CDR3 covers 15 residues. Trimming at V came to 5 bases and at J to 3 bases, leaving 8 bases not matched to a gene.

This clone was observed a few times. This sequence joins TRBV5-4 and TRBJ2-7; perhaps TRBD2 as D (7 bases). The CDR3 has 14 residues. Germline V gene sequence: CDR1 SGHNT, CDR2 YYREEE (reference sequence). V shed 5 bases and J shed 4 bases, with 16 bases lying between them. The CDR3 loop is CASRQTGRGYEQYF. CDR3 coding DNA: TGTGCCAGCAGACAAACAGGGAGGGGGTACGAGCAGTACTTC.

The CDR3 is CSVQGVGETQYF. The CDR3 coding sequence is TGCAGCGTCCAAGGAGTTGGAGAGACCCAGTACTTC. The genes are TRBV29-1 and TRBJ2-5; D unclear. There are 12 residues in the CDR3. Germline V gene lookup returns CDR1 SQVTM and CDR2 ANQGSEA. Trimming removed 6 bases from V and 4 bases from J, with 12 bases in between.

The chain recombines TRBV7-9 with TRBJ2-1; the D gene could be TRBD1 or TRBD2 (5 bases each). This CDR3 region has 16 residues. CDR1 and CDR2 (germline): SEHNR, FQNEAQ (reference sequence). V was pared by 2 bases and J by 7 bases, with 18 bases between. CDR3 amino acids: CASSLSGALPRNEQFF. The CDR3 DNA sequence: TGTGCCAGCAGCTTATCCGGGGCCCTCCCACGGAATGAGCAGTTCTTC.

In this sample, this clone turned up a few times. V usage is TRBV2 and J usage is TRBJ2-1; tentatively, D is TRBD1 or TRBD2 (6 bases each). Trimming left V 5 bases short and J 14 bases short, with 19 bases between. CDR3 length: 13 residues. CDR1 is SNHLY, CDR2 FYNNEI, per germline. The CDR3 sequence: CASSLGYGGPEFF. The CDR3 DNA reads TGTGCCAGCAGTCTTGGGTACGGGGGCCCGGAGTTCTTC.